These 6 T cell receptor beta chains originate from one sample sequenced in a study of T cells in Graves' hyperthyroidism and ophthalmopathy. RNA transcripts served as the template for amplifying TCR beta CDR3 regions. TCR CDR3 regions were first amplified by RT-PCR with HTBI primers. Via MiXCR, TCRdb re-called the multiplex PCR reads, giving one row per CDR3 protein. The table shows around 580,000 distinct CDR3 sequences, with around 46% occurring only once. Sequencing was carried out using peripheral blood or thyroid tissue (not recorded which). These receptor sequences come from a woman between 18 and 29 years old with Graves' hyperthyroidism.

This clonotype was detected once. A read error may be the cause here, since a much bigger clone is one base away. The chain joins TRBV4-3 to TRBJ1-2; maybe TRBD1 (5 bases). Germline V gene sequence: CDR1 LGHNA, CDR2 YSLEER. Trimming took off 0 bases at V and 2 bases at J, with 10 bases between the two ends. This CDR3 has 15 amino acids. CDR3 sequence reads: CASSQEESGNYGYTF. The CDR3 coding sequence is TGCGCCAGCAGCCAAGAAGAGTCAGGGAACTATGGCTACACCTTC.

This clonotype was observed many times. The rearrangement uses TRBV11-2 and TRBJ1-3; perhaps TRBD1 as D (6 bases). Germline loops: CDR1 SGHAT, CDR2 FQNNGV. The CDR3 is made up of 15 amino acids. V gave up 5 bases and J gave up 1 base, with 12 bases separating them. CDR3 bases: TGTGCCAGCAGCGAAACAGGGTCTTCTGGAAACACCATATATTTT. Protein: CASSETGSSGNTIYF.

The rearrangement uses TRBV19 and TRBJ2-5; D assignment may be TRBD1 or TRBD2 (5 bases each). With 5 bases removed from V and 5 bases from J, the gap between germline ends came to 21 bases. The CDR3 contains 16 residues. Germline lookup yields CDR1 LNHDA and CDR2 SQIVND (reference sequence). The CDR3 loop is CASSPITGTVRETQYF. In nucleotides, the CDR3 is TGTGCCAGTAGTCCGATTACCGGGACGGTGCGTGAGACCCAGTACTTC.

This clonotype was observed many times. CDR3 protein: CATSRAPLGADTQYF. CDR3 bases: TGTGCCACCAGCAGAGCACCCCTAGGTGCAGATACGCAGTATTTT. V and J are TRBV15 and TRBJ2-3; D unresolved. V was clipped by 1 base and J by 4 bases, with 12 bases between them. Germline V CDR1 and CDR2: LNHNV, YYDKDF (reference sequence). This CDR3 is built from 15 residues. The full variable domain, rest sourced from reference TRBV15 and TRBJ2-3, is DAMVIQNPRYQVTQFGKPVTLSCSQTLNHNVMYWYQQKSSQAPKLLFHYYDKDFNNEADTPDNFQSRRPNTSFCFLDIRSPGLGDTAMYLCATSRAPLGADTQYFGPGTRLTVL.

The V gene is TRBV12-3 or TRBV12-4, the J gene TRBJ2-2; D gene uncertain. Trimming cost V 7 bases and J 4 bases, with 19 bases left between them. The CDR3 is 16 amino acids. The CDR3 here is CASKRTESASTGELFF. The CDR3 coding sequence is TGTGCCAGCAAAAGAACAGAGTCGGCGAGCACCGGGGAGCTGTTTTTT.

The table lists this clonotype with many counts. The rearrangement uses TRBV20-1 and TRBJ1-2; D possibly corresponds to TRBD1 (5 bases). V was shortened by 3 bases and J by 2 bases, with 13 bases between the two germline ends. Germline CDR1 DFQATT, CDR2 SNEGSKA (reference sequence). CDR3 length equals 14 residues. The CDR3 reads CSASRRGGNYGYTF. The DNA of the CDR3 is TGCAGTGCTAGTCGAAGGGGTGGGAACTATGGCTACACCTTC.